Below, 9 T cell receptor beta chains from the same sample are listed, as sequenced in a study of blood T cell repertoires in COVID-19. Here immunoSEQ multiplex PCR was the method, and the copy in TCRdb shows in-frame clones only, minus some. The sample carries 72,000 or so clones, roughly 77% recorded once. Sequencing was done on a sample of peripheral blood. The receptor source for this set is a human donor in a cohort sampled during active COVID-19.

The chain has TRBV4-1 and TRBJ1-1; 7 bases are shared with TRBD1. CDR1 and CDR2 (germline): MGHRA, YSYEKL. This CDR3 has 14 residues. The V gene end was trimmed by 3 bases and the J gene end by 8 bases; junction bases not matched to a gene: 9. Here the CDR3 DNA reads TGCGCCAGCAGCCATGGAGGGGGCAGGTCGGAAGCTTTCTTT. It yields the protein CASSHGGGRSEAFF.

The rearrangement uses TRBV13 and TRBJ2-7, with D unclear. V lost 0 bases and J 1 base, leaving 7 bases between the germline ends. The CDR3 consists of 14 residues. Germline V gives CDR1 PRHDT, CDR2 FYEKMQ (reference sequence). CDR3 bases: TGTGCCAGCAGCTTAGGCCGTCTGTCCTACGAGCAGTACTTC. It encodes CASSLGRLSYEQYF.

This clone was seen a single time. The junction shows a germline mismatch at one end, possibly a read error. DNA for the CDR3: TGCGCCAGCAGCCAACCCCCAGGGGACAGGGCCTACAATGGGCAGTTCTTC. Residues: CASSQPPGDRAYNGQFF. J is TRBJ2-1 and V is TRBV4-1, with 9 bases matching TRBD1. Germline values: CDR1 MGHRA, CDR2 YSYEKL. This CDR3 has 17 amino acids.

The V call is TRBV19, the J call TRBJ2-1; 9 positions agree with TRBD2. V shed 6 bases and J 0 bases; nucleotides not matched to a gene: 21. The CDR3 contains 21 residues. Germline V gene sequence: CDR1 LNHDA, CDR2 SQIVND (reference sequence). The CDR3 protein is CASRGARGINPSGDSYNEQFF. CDR3 coding DNA: TGTGCCAGTAGGGGGGCTAGGGGAATAAACCCTAGCGGGGACTCCTACAATGAGCAGTTCTTC.

This clone was counted once. The chain combines TRBV13 with TRBJ1-2, with a possible D match to TRBD1 (6 bases). The germline gives CDR1 PRHDT, CDR2 FYEKMQ (reference sequence). V was shortened by 2 bases and J by 14 bases, with 18 bases between the two germline ends. The CDR3 contains 13 residues. The CDR3 loop reads CASSLTQGLTGTF. The CDR3, as DNA: TGTGCCAGCAGCTTAACTCAGGGGCTAACGGGAACCTTC.

The chain employs TRBV18 and TRBJ1-2; no clear D. This CDR3 has 18 amino acids. V was shortened by 2 bases and J by 0 bases, with 19 bases between the two germline ends. The germline V gene encodes CDR1 KGHSH and CDR2 LQKENI. CDR3 sequence: CASSPLEVKDGANYGYTF. DNA of the CDR3: TGTGCCAGCTCACCATTGGAGGTGAAGGACGGGGCTAACTATGGCTACACCTTC.

This chain uses TRBV9 with TRBJ2-1, with D possibly matching TRBD2 (5 bases). CDR1 and CDR2 from the germline V gene are SGDLS and YYNGEE. The CDR3 extends over 11 amino acids. Trimming stripped 10 bases from V and 7 bases from J, with 12 bases between. The CDR3 bases are TGTGCCCAAAGAACGGGAAATGAGCAGTTCTTC. This codes for CAQRTGNEQFF.

V gene TRBV6-5 combines with J gene TRBJ1-2; D might be TRBD1 (6 bases). CDR1 MNHEY and CDR2 SVGAGI come from the germline V gene. The CDR3 loop spans 15 amino acids. The V and J ends lost 5 bases and 0 bases respectively, with 13 bases between them. The CDR3 loop reads CASSNRDTTNYGYTF. The CDR3, as DNA: TGTGCCAGCAGTAACCGGGACACAACTAACTATGGCTACACCTTC.

V and J are TRBV29-1 and TRBJ2-2; the match to TRBD1 covers 9 bases. The junction had 9 bases not matched to a gene; V was cut back by 6 bases and J by 4 bases. CDR1 SQVTM and CDR2 ANQGSEA come from the germline V gene. This CDR3 comprises 15 residues. The CDR3 is CSVTLQGAGTGELFF. The CDR3 DNA follows: TGCAGCGTGACCCTACAGGGGGCGGGCACCGGGGAGCTGTTTTTT.